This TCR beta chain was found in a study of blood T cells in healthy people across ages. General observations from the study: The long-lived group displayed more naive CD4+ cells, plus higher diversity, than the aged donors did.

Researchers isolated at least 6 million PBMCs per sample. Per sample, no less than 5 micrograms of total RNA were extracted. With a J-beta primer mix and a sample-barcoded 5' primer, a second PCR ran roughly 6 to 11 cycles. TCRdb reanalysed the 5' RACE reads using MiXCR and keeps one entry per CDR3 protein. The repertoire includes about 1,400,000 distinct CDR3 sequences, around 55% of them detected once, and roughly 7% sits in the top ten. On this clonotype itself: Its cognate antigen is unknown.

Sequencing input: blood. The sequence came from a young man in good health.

This CDR3 is CASSTETGGEQFF. The CDR3 nucleotides are TGTGCCAGCAGCACGGAAACAGGGGGTGAGCAGTTCTTC. The genes are TRBV13 and TRBJ2-1, with 8 bases identical to TRBD1. The CDR3 consists of 13 residues. V trimming: 5 bases; J trimming: 9 bases; junction bases outside the gene matches: 6. The germline CDR1 and CDR2 sequences are PRHDT and FYEKMQ (reference sequence).